These T cell receptor beta chains were read from a single sample in a study of radiotherapy plus CTLA-4 blockade in lung cancer. Sequencing used immunoSEQ multiplex PCR; TCRdb keeps in-frame clones, though not all of them. The repertoire holds tens of thousands of clones, 72% seen once, with about an eighth in the top ten. Sequencing was performed on peripheral blood, taken from a patient treated with radiotherapy plus ipilimumab. Receptor source: a human donor with non-small cell lung cancer that progressed on radiotherapy plus ipilimumab. Each CDR3 is given with its conserved first and last residue. Each record gives: D gene, J gene, V gene, clone size, CDR3 DNA, CDR3 protein. A D gene is named only where the DNA matches it firmly. Size is stated for part of the rows, as once, few or many counts, or as a class when the clone is expanded.

D gene: TRBD1
J gene: TRBJ1-6
V gene: TRBV30
clone size: NA
CDR3 DNA: TGTGCCTGGAGTAGGGGGGCTAGCAACAGGGGGCGTCGAAATTCACCCCTCCACTTT
CDR3 protein: CAWSRGASNRGRRNSPLHF

D gene: NA
J gene: TRBJ2-7
V gene: TRBV7-8
clone size: NA
CDR3 DNA: TGTGCCAGCGGGCGGGACAGCTCCTACGAGCAGTACTTC
CDR3 protein: CASGRDSSYEQYF

D gene: NA
J gene: TRBJ1-1
V gene: TRBV19
clone size: NA
CDR3 DNA: TGTGCCAGTAGACTGCAAGGGAACACTGAAGCTTTCTTT
CDR3 protein: CASRLQGNTEAFF

D gene: NA
J gene: TRBJ2-2
V gene: TRBV7-8
clone size: few
CDR3 DNA: TGTGCCAGCAGCTTAGGGCTAGTCCTCACCATCGGGGAGACCGGGGAGCTGTTTTTT
CDR3 protein: CASSLGLVLTIGETGELFF

D gene: NA
J gene: TRBJ2-2
V gene: TRBV5-1
clone size: NA
CDR3 DNA: TGCGCCAGCAGCCCCTCGGGGACCGGGGAGCTGTTTTTT
CDR3 protein: CASSPSGTGELFF

D gene: NA
J gene: TRBJ2-1
V gene: TRBV7-3
clone size: NA
CDR3 DNA: TGTGCCAGCAGCTTAGTGGGAGGGGGTTACAATGAGCAGTTCTTC
CDR3 protein: CASSLVGGGYNEQFF

D gene: TRBD2
J gene: TRBJ2-1
V gene: TRBV7-6
clone size: NA
CDR3 DNA: TGTGCCAGCAGCCCCAACAGCGGGGAAAGCTCCTACAATGAGCAGTTCTTC
CDR3 protein: CASSPNSGESSYNEQFF

D gene: TRBD2
J gene: TRBJ2-1
V gene: TRBV2
clone size: NA
CDR3 DNA: TGTGCCAGCAGCCCGGGACTAGCGGGAGATCAGTTCTTC
CDR3 protein: CASSPGLAGDQFF

D gene: NA
J gene: TRBJ2-6
V gene: TRBV7-9
clone size: once
CDR3 DNA: TGTGCCAGCACCCAGGGTACGGGGGCCAACGTCCTGACTTTC
CDR3 protein: CASTQGTGANVLTF

D gene: NA
J gene: TRBJ1-6
V gene: TRBV9
clone size: NA
CDR3 DNA: TGTGCCAGCAGCGTAACAGCAGGCAGGGATGGTTCACCCCTCCACTTT
CDR3 protein: CASSVTAGRDGSPLHF

D gene: NA
J gene: TRBJ2-7
V gene: TRBV11-2
clone size: NA
CDR3 DNA: TGTGCCAGCAGCTTAGGCCATGAGGTGAGAGAGCAGTACTTC
CDR3 protein: CASSLGHEVREQYF

D gene: NA
J gene: TRBJ1-5
V gene: TRBV7-2
clone size: NA
CDR3 DNA: TGTGCCAGCAGCTTAGGGGGGGCGTGGAGTCAGCCCCAGCATTTT
CDR3 protein: CASSLGGAWSQPQHF

D gene: NA
J gene: TRBJ1-5
V gene: TRBV28
clone size: many
CDR3 DNA: TGTGCCAGCAGTTTATCCCCGTCGAGGGGGGCGTTTCAGCCCCAGCATTTT
CDR3 protein: CASSLSPSRGAFQPQHF

D gene: NA
J gene: TRBJ1-1
V gene: TRBV7-3
clone size: NA
CDR3 DNA: TGTGCCAGCAGCCTGGGTGGGGCAAACACTGAAGCTTTCTTT
CDR3 protein: CASSLGGANTEAFF

D gene: TRBD2
J gene: TRBJ2-1
V gene: TRBV28
clone size: NA
CDR3 DNA: TGTGCCAGCAGTAGACCTCCTAGCGGGGAGGCCTACAATGAGCAGTTCTTC
CDR3 protein: CASSRPPSGEAYNEQFF

D gene: NA
J gene: TRBJ2-3
V gene: TRBV29-1
clone size: few
CDR3 DNA: TGCAGCGTTGAATCGGGACTCACAGATACGCAGTATTTT
CDR3 protein: CSVESGLTDTQYF

D gene: NA
J gene: TRBJ2-7
V gene: TRBV19
clone size: NA
CDR3 DNA: TGTGCCAGTAGTATAGGCCGCAAATACGAGCAGTACTTC
CDR3 protein: CASSIGRKYEQYF

D gene: NA
J gene: TRBJ1-4
V gene: TRBV4-1
clone size: NA
CDR3 DNA: TGCGCCAGCAGCCACCAGGAGGCGACCCTTGAAAAACTGTTTTTT
CDR3 protein: CASSHQEATLEKLFF

D gene: TRBD2
J gene: TRBJ2-1
V gene: TRBV9
clone size: NA
CDR3 DNA: TGTGCCAGCAGCATGACTAGCGGGAGCTACAATGAGCAGTTCTTC
CDR3 protein: CASSMTSGSYNEQFF

D gene: NA
J gene: TRBJ2-7
V gene: TRBV30
clone size: NA
CDR3 DNA: TGTGCCTGGTTAGGAAGACAGGGAGGAGGCTTC
CDR3 protein: CAWLGRQGGGF

D gene: NA
J gene: TRBJ2-7
V gene: TRBV6-6
clone size: NA
CDR3 DNA: TGTGCCAGCGCCTCCAGGGGACTCGAGCAGTACTTC
CDR3 protein: CASASRGLEQYF

D gene: NA
J gene: TRBJ1-5
V gene: TRBV19
clone size: few
CDR3 DNA: TGTGCCAGTAGTATCGAGGGCGGGGGAGGCAATCAGCCCCAGCATTTT
CDR3 protein: CASSIEGGGGNQPQHF

D gene: NA
J gene: TRBJ1-2
V gene: TRBV5-6
clone size: few
CDR3 DNA: TGTGCCAGCAGCTTGGTTGGGGATGGCTATGGCTACACCTTC
CDR3 protein: CASSLVGDGYGYTF

D gene: TRBD1
J gene: TRBJ1-5
V gene: TRBV15
clone size: NA
CDR3 DNA: TGTGCCACCAGCAGATCTGGGACAGCGGTTCAGCCCCAGCATTTT
CDR3 protein: CATSRSGTAVQPQHF

D gene: NA
J gene: TRBJ2-7
V gene: TRBV9
clone size: NA
CDR3 DNA: TGTGCCAGCACAAGACAGTCAGATTCCTACGAGCAGTACTTC
CDR3 protein: CASTRQSDSYEQYF

D gene: NA
J gene: TRBJ1-6
V gene: TRBV14
clone size: many
CDR3 DNA: TGTGCCAGCAGCCTAGTTAGCGGTTCACCCCTCCACTTT
CDR3 protein: CASSLVSGSPLHF

D gene: NA
J gene: TRBJ2-5
V gene: TRBV6-1
clone size: NA
CDR3 DNA: TGTGCCAGCAGAAGACAGGCGGGAGAGACCCAGTACTTC
CDR3 protein: CASRRQAGETQYF

D gene: NA
J gene: TRBJ2-7
V gene: TRBV7-9
clone size: NA
CDR3 DNA: TGTGCCAGCAGCCCCCAATACGAGCAGTACTTC
CDR3 protein: CASSPQYEQYF

D gene: NA
J gene: TRBJ2-5
V gene: TRBV7-3
clone size: NA
CDR3 DNA: TGTGCCAGCAGCTCTGGGGCGTACCAAGAGACCCAGTACTTC
CDR3 protein: CASSSGAYQETQYF

D gene: TRBD2
J gene: TRBJ2-7
V gene: TRBV28
clone size: NA
CDR3 DNA: TGTGCCAGCAGTCAACCGGGACTAGCGAGTAGCTCCTACGAGCAGTACTTC
CDR3 protein: CASSQPGLASSSYEQYF

D gene: TRBD2
J gene: TRBJ2-7
V gene: TRBV11-2
clone size: NA
CDR3 DNA: TGTGCCAGCAGCTTACAACTAGCGGGAGGCTACGAGCAGTACTTC
CDR3 protein: CASSLQLAGGYEQYF

D gene: NA
J gene: TRBJ2-1
V gene: TRBV19
clone size: NA
CDR3 DNA: TGTGCCAGTAGTATTCTAGGGGGAATGGTGAATGAGCAGTTCTTC
CDR3 protein: CASSILGGMVNEQFF

D gene: TRBD2
J gene: TRBJ2-3
V gene: TRBV19
clone size: NA
CDR3 DNA: TGTGCCAGTAGTATCGGACTAGCGGGAGGAGGGGGCACAGATACGCAGTATTTT
CDR3 protein: CASSIGLAGGGGTDTQYF

D gene: NA
J gene: TRBJ1-2
V gene: TRBV10-3
clone size: NA
CDR3 DNA: TGTGCCATCAGCTCGACAGGACTCAACTATGGCTACACCTTC
CDR3 protein: CAISSTGLNYGYTF

D gene: TRBD2
J gene: TRBJ2-2
V gene: TRBV2
clone size: NA
CDR3 DNA: TGTGCCAGCAGGGAGACTAGCGGGGGACAAACCGGGGAGCTGTTTTTT
CDR3 protein: CASRETSGGQTGELFF

D gene: TRBD1
J gene: TRBJ1-3
V gene: TRBV6-6
clone size: NA
CDR3 DNA: TGTGCCAGCAGTCGACAGGGTTCGGGAAACACCATATATTTT
CDR3 protein: CASSRQGSGNTIYF

D gene: NA
J gene: TRBJ1-2
V gene: TRBV5-8
clone size: NA
CDR3 DNA: TGTGCCAGCAGCCTCGATGGGATCTATGGCTACACCTTC
CDR3 protein: CASSLDGIYGYTF

D gene: NA
J gene: TRBJ1-5
V gene: TRBV7-2
clone size: once
CDR3 DNA: TGTGCCAGCAGCTTAGATCACAACGAGTATCAGCCCCAGCATTTT
CDR3 protein: CASSLDHNEYQPQHF

D gene: TRBD1
J gene: TRBJ2-7
V gene: TRBV9
clone size: NA
CDR3 DNA: TGTGCCAGCACCTTCTCGGACAGGGGGCAGATCTACGAGCAGTACTTC
CDR3 protein: CASTFSDRGQIYEQYF

D gene: NA
J gene: TRBJ2-3
V gene: TRBV6-6
clone size: NA
CDR3 DNA: TGTGCCAGCAGTTACCCTGGACAGACCACAGATACGCAGTATTTT
CDR3 protein: CASSYPGQTTDTQYF

D gene: NA
J gene: TRBJ2-4
V gene: TRBV15
clone size: NA
CDR3 DNA: TGTGCCACCAGCAGAGACCCCCCGGGCATTCAGTACTTC
CDR3 protein: CATSRDPPGIQYF

D gene: NA
J gene: TRBJ1-3
V gene: TRBV7-2
clone size: NA
CDR3 DNA: TGTGCCAGCAGCTTCGGGAACTCTGGAAACACCATATATTTT
CDR3 protein: CASSFGNSGNTIYF

D gene: TRBD1
J gene: TRBJ1-2
V gene: TRBV2
clone size: NA
CDR3 DNA: TGTGCCAGCAGTGAAGGGACAGGGGTCAACTATGGCTACACCTTC
CDR3 protein: CASSEGTGVNYGYTF

D gene: NA
J gene: TRBJ2-2
V gene: TRBV5-4
clone size: NA
CDR3 DNA: TGTGCCAGCAGCCCCGCCACCAAAGCGAACACCGGGGAGCTGTTTTTT
CDR3 protein: CASSPATKANTGELFF

D gene: TRBD1
J gene: TRBJ1-1
V gene: TRBV5-1
clone size: NA
CDR3 DNA: TGCGCCAGCGGTCCAACAGGGGCGGACACTGAAGCTTTCTTT
CDR3 protein: CASGPTGADTEAFF

D gene: NA
J gene: TRBJ1-4
V gene: TRBV19
clone size: NA
CDR3 DNA: TGTGCCAGGAACAGGGAGAAACTGTTTTTT
CDR3 protein: CARNREKLFF

D gene: TRBD2
J gene: TRBJ2-7
V gene: TRBV7-3
clone size: NA
CDR3 DNA: TGTGCCAGCAGCTTAACTTTAGCGGGAGGGAGCGAGCAGTACTTC
CDR3 protein: CASSLTLAGGSEQYF

D gene: NA
J gene: TRBJ2-5
V gene: TRBV5-1
clone size: NA
CDR3 DNA: TGCGCCAGCAGCCCCCGGGACACCCAAGAGACCCAGTACTTC
CDR3 protein: CASSPRDTQETQYF

D gene: NA
J gene: TRBJ1-2
V gene: TRBV19
clone size: NA
CDR3 DNA: TGTGCCAGTAGTAAGATAAGGGGCGGCTACACCTTC
CDR3 protein: CASSKIRGGYTF

D gene: TRBD1
J gene: TRBJ1-1
V gene: TRBV2
clone size: NA
CDR3 DNA: TGTGCCAGCACCAGGACAGGGGTCGGGAACACTGAAGCTTTCTTT
CDR3 protein: CASTRTGVGNTEAFF

D gene: NA
J gene: TRBJ2-1
V gene: TRBV7-9
clone size: NA
CDR3 DNA: TGTGCCAGCAGCCCCCCGAGCGGTTACTCCTACAATGAGCAGTTCTTC
CDR3 protein: CASSPPSGYSYNEQFF

D gene: NA
J gene: TRBJ1-4
V gene: TRBV10-3
clone size: NA
CDR3 DNA: TGTGCCATCAGTGGCGGTGGTGGGGACTATGAAAAACTGTTTTTT
CDR3 protein: CAISGGGGDYEKLFF

D gene: TRBD1
J gene: TRBJ1-1
V gene: TRBV5-8
clone size: NA
CDR3 DNA: TGTGCCAGCAGCGACGGGGACAGGGAAAACACTGAAGCTTTCTTT
CDR3 protein: CASSDGDRENTEAFF

D gene: TRBD1
J gene: TRBJ1-2
V gene: TRBV4-3
clone size: NA
CDR3 DNA: TGCGCCAGCAGCCAAGATGAACAGGGGGCTTCTGGCTACACCTTC
CDR3 protein: CASSQDEQGASGYTF

D gene: TRBD2
J gene: TRBJ2-7
V gene: TRBV4-1
clone size: NA
CDR3 DNA: TGCGCCAGCAGCCAGCAATTACCGGGACTAGCGGGTTTGGGTTACGAGCAGTACTTC
CDR3 protein: CASSQQLPGLAGLGYEQYF

D gene: TRBD1
J gene: TRBJ1-2
V gene: TRBV27
clone size: NA
CDR3 DNA: TGTGCCAGCAGCCCGCTGACAGGGAGCGGCTACACCTTC
CDR3 protein: CASSPLTGSGYTF

D gene: NA
J gene: TRBJ2-3
V gene: TRBV5-1
clone size: NA
CDR3 DNA: TGCGCCAGCAGTGTACTCCGCACAGATACGCAGTATTTT
CDR3 protein: CASSVLRTDTQYF

D gene: NA
J gene: TRBJ2-2
V gene: TRBV7-3
clone size: many
CDR3 DNA: TGTGCCAGCAGCCCCCTGGCAGAGATCACCGGGGAGCTGTTTTTT
CDR3 protein: CASSPLAEITGELFF